A single sample gave rise to the 21 T cell receptor beta chains below, sequenced in a study of T-cell reconstitution after alpha-beta-depleted transplantation in children. During its preparation, the TCRbeta library received unique molecular identifiers. TCRdb reanalysed the PCR reads using MiXCR and keeps one entry per CDR3 protein. Found here are 500,000 or so distinct CDR3 sequences, over 10% of them singletons; the top ten hold 11% to 15%. Sample: PBMCs, mostly from graft donor cells, taken 180 days after TCRalphabeta/CD19-depleted stem cell transplant. Every receptor here comes from a female patient between 2 and 15 years old who had a stem cell transplant for aplastic anemia, so the T cells may come from the graft donor.

This clonotype was detected a few times. This rearrangement joins TRBV20-1 to TRBJ2-7; the match to TRBD2 covers 7 bases. The CDR3 runs 13 residues. Germline CDR1 DFQATT, CDR2 SNEGSKA (reference sequence). After removal of 5 bases from V and 5 bases from J, the junction contained 9 bases not matched to a gene. The CDR3 spells CSAGTMVGNEQYF. The CDR3 DNA is TGCAGTGCTGGGACTATGGTGGGTAACGAGCAGTACTTC.

This clonotype was recorded many times. This CDR3 reads CASSGAGRGTQYF. Here the CDR3 DNA reads TGTGCCAGCAGCGGAGCCGGGAGAGGGACCCAGTACTTC. The chain is built from TRBV9 and TRBJ2-5; maybe TRBD2 (6 bases). Germline V gene sequence: CDR1 SGDLS, CDR2 YYNGEE. The CDR3 is 13 residues long. V shed 3 bases and J shed 7 bases, with 13 bases lying between them.

The V call is TRBV20-1, the J call TRBJ2-2; 10 nucleotides align to TRBD2. V dropped 0 bases and J dropped 4; count of bases not matched to a gene: 17. From germline, CDR1 is DFQATT and CDR2 SNEGSKA (reference sequence). The CDR3 is made up of 20 amino acids. The CDR3 sequence is CSARDVDKPRTSGSTGELFF. As DNA, the CDR3 is TGCAGTGCTAGAGATGTGGACAAACCCCGGACTAGCGGAAGCACCGGGGAGCTGTTTTTT.

The rearrangement joins TRBV25-1 to TRBJ2-5; 11 nucleotides align to TRBD2. CDR1 and CDR2 from the germline V gene are MGHDK and SYGVNS. The CDR3 loop spans 16 amino acids. V dropped 3 bases and J dropped 5; count of bases not matched to a gene: 8. The CDR3 loop is CASSDLAGGPEETQYF. The DNA of the CDR3 is TGTGCCAGCAGTGACTTAGCGGGAGGGCCGGAGGAGACCCAGTACTTC.

This sequence joins TRBV4-2 and TRBJ2-7; perhaps TRBD1 as D (6 bases). The CDR3 has 13 residues. Germline V gene data show CDR1 as LGHNA and CDR2 as YNFKEQ. V was clipped by 1 base and J by 7 bases, with 11 bases between them. CDR3 sequence reads: CASSQGPQGEQYF. The CDR3 nucleotides read TGTGCCAGCAGCCAAGGCCCCCAGGGGGAGCAGTACTTC.

This clonotype was detected ten times or more. This chain connects TRBV4-3 to TRBJ2-2; D uncertain. CDR1 is LGHNA and CDR2 is YSLEER in the germline V gene. The CDR3 loop spans 17 amino acids. The V end was cut by 0 bases, the J end by 4 bases, with 15 bases between. The CDR3 coding sequence is TGCGCCAGCAGCCAAGATCGGTTACTACGGGTCACCGGGGAGCTGTTTTTT. Residues: CASSQDRLLRVTGELFF.

A few counts support this clonotype. The DNA is omitted, as the CDR3 cannot be located on it reliably, and the CDR3 follows TCRdb's listing. V and J are TRBV28 and TRBJ2-3. The CDR3 sequence runs 16 residues, both termini included. Germline lookup yields CDR1 MDHEN and CDR2 SYDVKM. CDR3: CASSLFGEGHSDTQYF.

This clonotype was recorded at least ten times. The CDR3 loop reads CASSSGTPYEQYF. The CDR3 DNA sequence: TGTGCCAGCAGCTCCGGGACGCCCTACGAGCAGTACTTC. The V gene is TRBV13, the J gene TRBJ2-7; D may match TRBD1 or TRBD2 (5 bases each). In germline, CDR1 is PRHDT, CDR2 FYEKMQ (reference sequence). Trimming shortened V by 4 bases and J by 2 bases, and 9 bases separated the two germline ends. This CDR3 is built from 13 residues. The full variable domain, rest sourced from reference TRBV13 and TRBJ2-7, is AAGVIQSPRHLIKEKRETATLKCYPIPRHDTVYWYQQGPGQDPQFLISFYEKMQSDKGSIPDRFSAQQFSDYHSELNMSSLELGDSALYFCASSSGTPYEQYFGPGTRLTVT.

This clonotype has only a few counts. The chain carries TRBV20-1 and TRBJ2-1, with 9 bases aligning to TRBD2. The CDR3 is 16 amino acids. V shed 3 bases, J shed 5 bases, and the junction held 11 bases outside the gene matches. Per germline, CDR1 DFQATT and CDR2 SNEGSKA (reference sequence). In DNA form, the CDR3 reads TGCAGTGCTAGGGAAAATAGCGGGAGAGGGAACAATGAGCAGTTCTTC. Amino acids: CSARENSGRGNNEQFF.

The chain joins TRBV6-2 or TRBV6-3 to TRBJ2-7, with unresolved D. The germline V and J ends were trimmed by 6 bases and 3 bases, with 9 bases remaining between them. The germline V gene encodes CDR1 MNHEY and CDR2 SVGEGT. The CDR3 runs 12 residues. The CDR3 loop is CASSQNNYEQYF. The CDR3 nucleotides read TGTGCCAGCAGCCAGAACAACTACGAGCAGTACTTC.

This clonotype occurred a few times. This chain joins TRBV20-1 and TRBJ2-3; no clear D. Germline V lookup: CDR1 DFQATT, CDR2 SNEGSKA (reference sequence). The ends were cut back, 0 bases at V and 6 bases at J, with 10 bases in the middle. CDR3 length equals 13 residues. The CDR3 coding sequence is TGCAGTGCTAGAGATTTGGCCAGGGATACGCAGTATTTT. It translates to CSARDLARDTQYF.

The CDR3 loop reads CASRSSPDSNTGELFF. CDR3 sequence (DNA): TGTGCCAGCAGATCCAGTCCCGATTCGAACACCGGGGAGCTGTTTTTT. V and J are TRBV7-9 and TRBJ2-2; D gene ambiguous. This CDR3 spans 16 amino acids. The germline V gene has CDR1 SEHNR and CDR2 FQNEAQ (reference sequence). Trimming cost V 6 bases and J 0 bases, with 14 bases left between them.

This clonotype has a count of ten or more. This chain links TRBV5-1 with TRBJ1-1; the match to TRBD1 covers 7 bases. With V trimmed by 2 bases and J by 3 bases, 7 bases remained unmatched. Germline CDR1 SGHRS, CDR2 YFSETQ. The CDR3 loop spans 15 amino acids. The CDR3 region is CASSLSRQGHTEAFF. CDR3 bases: TGCGCCAGCAGCTTATCTCGACAGGGACACACTGAAGCTTTCTTT.

This clonotype has only a few counts. The chain employs TRBV7-2 and TRBJ1-4, with 9 bases lining up with TRBD1. The germline gives CDR1 SGHTA, CDR2 FQGNSA. V shed 0 bases and J 0 bases; nucleotides not matched to a gene: 8. The CDR3 totals 19 residues. CDR3 sequence reads: CASSLAPGTGLATNEKLFF. In DNA form, the CDR3 reads TGTGCCAGCAGCTTAGCGCCGGGGACAGGGCTTGCAACTAATGAAAAACTGTTTTTT.

This clonotype was seen only once. A read error may account for a junction end that differs from germline. The rearrangement links TRBV20-1 to TRBJ1-1, with D unclear. Germline CDR1 and CDR2: DFQATT and SNEGSKA (reference sequence). The CDR3 length is 16 residues. The CDR3 bases are TGCAGTGCTAGGCGTCCGGGCCGGGAGCTAGGCACTGACGCTTTCTTT. It translates to CSARRPGRELGTDAFF.

Only a few counts were recorded for this clonotype. V and J are TRBV7-2 and TRBJ2-1; D unresolved. The germline CDR1 and CDR2 sequences are SGHTA and FQGNSA. V was trimmed by 1 base and J by 4 bases, leaving 11 bases between them. This CDR3 is 15 amino acids long. CDR3 residues: CASSLVEVRYNEQFF. CDR3 sequence (DNA): TGTGCCAGCAGCTTAGTAGAGGTTAGGTACAATGAGCAGTTCTTC.

The genes are TRBV7-8 and TRBJ1-2; 8 bases agree with TRBD1. Looked up from germline, CDR1 is SGHVS and CDR2 is FQNEAQ. The V segment lost 5 bases and the J segment 8 bases; nucleotides outside the gene matches: 10. There are 14 residues in the CDR3. As DNA, the CDR3 is TGTGCCAGCAGCCCGGACAGGGTTCGAGGCGGCTACACCTTC. Residues: CASSPDRVRGGYTF. The full variable domain, rest sourced from reference TRBV7-8 and TRBJ1-2, is GAGVSQSPRYKVAKRGQDVALRCDPISGHVSLFWYQQALGQGPEFLTYFQNEAQLDKSGLPSDRFFAERPEGSVSTLKIQRTQQEDSAVYLCASSPDRVRGGYTFGSGTRLTVV.

This clonotype was detected ten times or more. The chain links TRBV12-3 or TRBV12-4 to TRBJ2-2, with TRBD2 matching 10 bases. The J segment lost 0 bases and the V segment lost 6 bases, leaving 10 bases of the junction unmatched. The CDR3 extends over 18 amino acids. CDR3 in DNA: TGTGCCAGCAGGTCCCTAGCGGGAGCCCCGACGAACACCGGGGAGCTGTTTTTT. Translated: CASRSLAGAPTNTGELFF.

The table lists this clonotype with a count of one. This sequence joins TRBV9 and TRBJ2-7, with D perhaps TRBD2 (6 bases). CDR1 SGDLS and CDR2 YYNGEE come from the germline V gene. CDR3 length: 12 amino acids. The V end lost 6 bases, the J end lost 5 bases, and 12 bases lay between the germline ends. The CDR3 DNA reads TGTGCCAGCAACGGAGGGTTGGACGAGCAGTACTTC. As protein: CASNGGLDEQYF.

In its sample, this clonotype was seen a few times. The chain carries TRBV7-3 and TRBJ1-1, with D possibly matching TRBD1 (6 bases). The CDR3 contains 15 residues. Germline CDR1 reads SGHTA; CDR2 reads FQGTGA. The V end lost 5 bases, the J end lost 0 bases, and 13 bases lay between the germline ends. CDR3 sequence: CASSPDSNLNTEAFF. The CDR3 DNA reads TGTGCCAGCAGCCCGGACAGCAATTTGAACACTGAAGCTTTCTTT. Looking up the rest from reference TRBV7-3 and TRBJ1-1 gives the full variable domain: GAGVSQTPSNKVTEKGKYVELRCDPISGHTALYWYRQSLGQGPEFLIYFQGTGAADDSGLPNDRFFAVRPEGSVSTLKIQRTERGDSAVYLCASSPDSNLNTEAFFGQGTRLTVV.

This clonotype was seen ten or more times. This chain connects TRBV28 to TRBJ1-1; 11 bases fit TRBD1. The V gene end was trimmed by 4 bases and the J gene end by 4 bases; junction bases not matched to a gene: 14. This CDR3 region has 18 residues. Germline values: CDR1 MDHEN, CDR2 SYDVKM. CDR3 sequence (DNA): TGTGCCAGCAGTTGGTATGCCGGGACAGGGGGGAGTGGCACTGAAGCTTTCTTT. This encodes CASSWYAGTGGSGTEAFF. Variable domain in full (rest from reference TRBV28 and TRBJ1-1): DVKVTQSSRYLVKRTGEKVFLECVQDMDHENMFWYRQDPGLGLRLIYFSYDVKMKEKGDIPEGYSVSREKKERFSLILESASTNQTSMYLCASSWYAGTGGSGTEAFFGQGTRLTVV.